This T cell receptor beta chain was identified in a study of CD8+ T cells in alopecia areata (dated 2018 in TCRdb). In the study overall: Treated patients were enrolled in an open-label pilot trial of oral tofacitinib at 5 to 10 mg twice daily for moderate-to-severe alopecia areata. Tofacitinib was administered for 6 to 18 months, and 6 months of follow-up off drug were then conducted to assess delayed response and recurrence. For the treated patients, the SALT score, which quantifies what percentage of scalp surface area is affected, served as the measure of disease severity. The study used high-throughput TCRbeta sequencing to examine T cell clonal expansion in alopecia areata, in both the C3H/HeJ mouse model and human patients. Scalp tissue and sorted CD4+ and CD8+ peripheral blood T cells from patchy and totalis/universalis alopecia areata patients and from healthy controls were covered by human TCRbeta sequencing. Tofacitinib-treated patients had biopsies at baseline and at 4 and 24 weeks of treatment, with a later scalp biopsy in several patients. Scalp clonality was compared across normal scalp (n=4), patchy alopecia areata scalp (n=8), and alopecia totalis/universalis scalp (n=8). RNA was obtained with the PAXgene miRNA kit for fixed scalp, the miRNeasy kit for PBMCs, and the RNeasy kit for mouse skin. TCRbeta CDR3 regions were amplified by immunoSEQ multiplex PCR using 35 Vbeta forward and 13 Jbeta reverse primers.

Libraries were built with the immunoSEQ multiplex PCR assay. RNA was extracted from all samples and reverse transcribed into cDNA as template for TCR sequencing. SuperScript III was used for first-strand cDNA synthesis, primed with a 2:1 mix of oligo-dT and random hexamers. Amplification bias was assessed with a synthetic immune receptor repertoire, and residual bias was removed computationally. The original pipeline was this. After raw reads were preprocessed to remove errors, the CDR3 was defined following IMGT conventions as running from the conserved cysteine to phenylalanine. Clonality was computed by normalizing Shannon entropy by log2 of the number of productive unique TCRs and subtracting the result from 1. Whether each scalp clone was CD4 or CD8 was inferred by checking scalp TCRbeta sequences against the CD4 and CD8 repertoires from sorted blood. What TCRdb holds here is the immuneACCESS table cut down to in-frame rearrangements. Part of the clones is not present; checked against another copy, under half of the missing clones reflect an unresolved V gene, and the others are unexplained. V and J calls and clone size follow that table, whereas D and trimming were derived from the DNA. This sample holds approximately 200,000 clones; about 60% were observed only once. The top ten clones comprise less than 0.8% of the sample.

Taken with the paper, the label for time point translates to: less than five weeks on oral tofacitinib. The sample's treatment or condition, from its label and the paper: oral pan-JAK inhibitor, 5-10 mg twice daily. Lesional scalp punch biopsies and peripheral blood were collected from alopecia areata patients. PBMCs were separated by density centrifugation and stained for CD3, CD4 and CD8, after which CD4+ and CD8+ T cells were sorted on a FACSAria. As for this clone: This receptor's antigen is unknown. No clone much larger than this one lies a single base away; base qualities are absent.

Summary of the overall study and its limitations: Tofacitinib significantly decreased scalp clonality and the number of expanded CD8+ clones among the top 100 scalp clones. Because the treated cohort was small and had only one nonresponder, larger studies are needed to examine links between baseline CD8+ expansion and response. Unlike mouse skin, which is dominated by gammadelta T cells, normal human skin has resident alphabeta T cells that are also sequenced, and this complicates analysis of the scalp TCR repertoire. Compared with normal scalp, lesional scalp, particularly in alopecia totalis/universalis, had higher clonality and more expanded CD8+ clones, which suggests antigenic drive. TCR sequences shared between patients were less clear than in mice, possibly partly because of HLA diversity in the patient population. Many expanded lesional clones were found to persist in scalp and blood during tofacitinib treatment, and relapse after treatment cessation may be partly explained by this persistence.

The CDR3 sequence holds 15 residues, the cysteine and phenylalanine included. Only the CDR3 portion is preserved as DNA: 45 bases, with reading frame beginning at the first base. Reading the germline V gene gives CDR1 SGHDT and CDR2 YYEEEE. Deletion took 1 base off V and 1 base off J, with a span of 8 bases between the germline ends. The chain is made from TRBV5-6 and TRBJ2-2, and the D gene may be TRBD2, 6 bases matching. This specimen consisted of CD4+ T cells sorted from blood, obtained at week 4, from a patient treated with tofacitinib. This receptor was taken from a human donor with alopecia areata. The CDR3 protein sequence reads: CASSLRRENTGELFF. The nucleotide sequence is given as TGTGCCAGCAGCTTGCGGCGGGAGAACACCGGGGAGCTGTTTTTT.